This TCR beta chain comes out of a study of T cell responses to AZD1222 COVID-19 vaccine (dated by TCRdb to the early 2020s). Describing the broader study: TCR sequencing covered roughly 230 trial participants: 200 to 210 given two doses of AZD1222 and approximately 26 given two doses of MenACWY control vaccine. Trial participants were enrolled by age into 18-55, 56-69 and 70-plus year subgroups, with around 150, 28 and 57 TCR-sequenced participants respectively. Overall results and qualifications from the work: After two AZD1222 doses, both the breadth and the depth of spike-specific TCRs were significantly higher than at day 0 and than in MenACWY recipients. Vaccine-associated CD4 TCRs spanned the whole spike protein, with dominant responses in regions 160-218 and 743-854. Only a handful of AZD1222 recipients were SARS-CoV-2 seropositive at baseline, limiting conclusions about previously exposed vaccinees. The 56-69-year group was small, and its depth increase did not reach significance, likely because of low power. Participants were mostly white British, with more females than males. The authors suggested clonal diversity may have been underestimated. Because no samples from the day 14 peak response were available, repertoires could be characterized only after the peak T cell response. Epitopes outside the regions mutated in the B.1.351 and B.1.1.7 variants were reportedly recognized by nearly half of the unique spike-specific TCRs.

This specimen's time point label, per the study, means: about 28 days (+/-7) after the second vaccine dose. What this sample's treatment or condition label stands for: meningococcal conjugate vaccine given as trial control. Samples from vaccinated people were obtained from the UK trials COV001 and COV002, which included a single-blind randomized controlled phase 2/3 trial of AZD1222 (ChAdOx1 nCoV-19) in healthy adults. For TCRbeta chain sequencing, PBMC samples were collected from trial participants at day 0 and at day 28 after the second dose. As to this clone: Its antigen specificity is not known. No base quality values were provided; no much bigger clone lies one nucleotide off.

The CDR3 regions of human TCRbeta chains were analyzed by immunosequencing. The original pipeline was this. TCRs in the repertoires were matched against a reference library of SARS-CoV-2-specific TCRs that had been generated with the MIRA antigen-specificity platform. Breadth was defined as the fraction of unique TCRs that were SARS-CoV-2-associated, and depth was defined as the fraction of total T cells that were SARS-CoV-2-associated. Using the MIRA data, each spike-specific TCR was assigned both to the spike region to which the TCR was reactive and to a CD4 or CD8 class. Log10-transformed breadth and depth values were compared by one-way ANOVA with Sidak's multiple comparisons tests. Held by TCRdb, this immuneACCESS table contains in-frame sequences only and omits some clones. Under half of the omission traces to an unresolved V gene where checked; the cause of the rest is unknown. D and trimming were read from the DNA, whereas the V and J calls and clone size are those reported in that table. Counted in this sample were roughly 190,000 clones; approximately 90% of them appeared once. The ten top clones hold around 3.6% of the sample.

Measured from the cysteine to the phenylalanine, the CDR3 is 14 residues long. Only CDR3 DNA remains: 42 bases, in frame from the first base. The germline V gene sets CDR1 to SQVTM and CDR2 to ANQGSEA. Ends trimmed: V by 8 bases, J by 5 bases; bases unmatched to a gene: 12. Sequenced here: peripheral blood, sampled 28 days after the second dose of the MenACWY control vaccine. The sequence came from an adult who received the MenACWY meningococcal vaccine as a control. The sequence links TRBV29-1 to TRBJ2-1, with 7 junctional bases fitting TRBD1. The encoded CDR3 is CSTTGQSLNNEQFF. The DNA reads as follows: TGCAGCACCACGGGACAGTCTCTTAACAATGAGCAGTTCTTC.